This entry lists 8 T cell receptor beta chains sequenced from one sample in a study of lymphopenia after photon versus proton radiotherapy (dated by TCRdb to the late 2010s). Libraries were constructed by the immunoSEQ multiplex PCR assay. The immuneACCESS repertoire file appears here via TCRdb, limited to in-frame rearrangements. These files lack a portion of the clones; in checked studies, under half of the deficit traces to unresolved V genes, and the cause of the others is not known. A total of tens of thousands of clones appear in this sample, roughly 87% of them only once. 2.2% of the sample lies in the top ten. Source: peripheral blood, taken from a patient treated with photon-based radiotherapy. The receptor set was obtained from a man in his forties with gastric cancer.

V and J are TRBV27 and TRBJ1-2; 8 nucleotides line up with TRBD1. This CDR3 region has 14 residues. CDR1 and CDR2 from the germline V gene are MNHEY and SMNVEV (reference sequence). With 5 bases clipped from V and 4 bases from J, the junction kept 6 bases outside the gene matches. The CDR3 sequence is CASSPTGGGYGYTF. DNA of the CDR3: TGTGCCAGCAGTCCCACAGGGGGAGGCTATGGCTACACCTTC.

The CDR3 bases are TGTGCCAGTAACTCCGGGACAGGGTTCTATGGCTACACCTTC. Its protein product is CASNSGTGFYGYTF. This chain links TRBV19 with TRBJ1-2; 9 bases map to TRBD1. This CDR3 contains 14 residues. The trim removed 7 bases at V and 4 bases at J, leaving 7 bases unmatched. Germline loops: CDR1 LNHDA, CDR2 SQIVND (reference sequence).

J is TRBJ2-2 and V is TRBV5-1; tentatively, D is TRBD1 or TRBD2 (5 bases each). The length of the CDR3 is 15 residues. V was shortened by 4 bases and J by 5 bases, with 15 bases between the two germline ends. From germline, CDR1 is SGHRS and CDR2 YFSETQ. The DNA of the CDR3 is TGCGCCAGCAGCAACCGGGACGGAAGGACCGGGGAGCTGTTTTTT. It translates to CASSNRDGRTGELFF. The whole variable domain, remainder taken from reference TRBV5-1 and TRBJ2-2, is KAGVTQTPRYLIKTRGQQVTLSCSPISGHRSVSWYQQTPGQGLQFLFEYFSETQRNKGNFPGRFSGRQFSNSRSEMNVSTLELGDSALYLCASSNRDGRTGELFFGEGSRLTVL.

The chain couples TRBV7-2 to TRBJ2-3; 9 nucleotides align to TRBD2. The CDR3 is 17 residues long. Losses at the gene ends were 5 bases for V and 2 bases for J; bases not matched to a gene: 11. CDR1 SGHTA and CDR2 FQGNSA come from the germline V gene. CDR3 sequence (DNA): TGTGCCAGCAGCGCAGTGGGGCGGGGGGGCCCCACAGATACGCAGTATTTT. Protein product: CASSAVGRGGPTDTQYF.

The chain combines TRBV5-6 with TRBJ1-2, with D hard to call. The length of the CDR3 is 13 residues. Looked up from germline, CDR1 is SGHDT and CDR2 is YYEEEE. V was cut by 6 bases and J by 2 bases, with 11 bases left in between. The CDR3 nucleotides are TGTGCCAGCATCCTCCTGGGAAACTATGGCTACACCTTC. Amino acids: CASILLGNYGYTF.

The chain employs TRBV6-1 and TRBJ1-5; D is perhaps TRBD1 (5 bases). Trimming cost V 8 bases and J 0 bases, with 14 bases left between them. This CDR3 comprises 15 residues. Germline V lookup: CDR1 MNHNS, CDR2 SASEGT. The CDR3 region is CASLALDNSNQPQHF. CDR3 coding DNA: TGTGCCAGCCTCGCCTTGGACAATAGCAATCAGCCCCAGCATTTT.

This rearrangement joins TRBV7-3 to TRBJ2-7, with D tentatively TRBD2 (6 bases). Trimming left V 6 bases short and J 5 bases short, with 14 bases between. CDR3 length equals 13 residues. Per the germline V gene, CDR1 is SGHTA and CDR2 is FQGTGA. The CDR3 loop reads CASSSGPGDEQYF. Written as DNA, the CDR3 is TGTGCCAGCAGTTCAGGACCGGGAGACGAGCAGTACTTC.

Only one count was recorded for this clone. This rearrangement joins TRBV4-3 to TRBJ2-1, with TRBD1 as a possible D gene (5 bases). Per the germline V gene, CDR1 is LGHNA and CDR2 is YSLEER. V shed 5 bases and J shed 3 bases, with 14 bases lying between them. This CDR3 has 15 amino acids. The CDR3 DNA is TGCGCCAGCAGCACAGGTGTAGGGGACTACAATGAGCAGTTCTTC. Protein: CASSTGVGDYNEQFF.